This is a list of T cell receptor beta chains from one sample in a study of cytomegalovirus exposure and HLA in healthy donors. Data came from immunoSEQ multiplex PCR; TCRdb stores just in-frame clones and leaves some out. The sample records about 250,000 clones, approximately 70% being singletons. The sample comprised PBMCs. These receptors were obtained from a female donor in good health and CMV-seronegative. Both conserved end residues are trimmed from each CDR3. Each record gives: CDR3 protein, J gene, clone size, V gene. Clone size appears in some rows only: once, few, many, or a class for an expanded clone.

CDR3 protein: ASSPHGLAGVEQF
J gene: TRBJ2-1
clone size: few
V gene: TRBV5-1

CDR3 protein: ASSLFGTGRGYEQY
J gene: TRBJ2-7
clone size: .
V gene: TRBV7-8

CDR3 protein: ASSLTPQGSKNIQY
J gene: TRBJ2-4
clone size: .
V gene: TRBV5-1

CDR3 protein: ASSLDVSGHLNEKLF
J gene: TRBJ1-4
clone size: .
V gene: TRBV5-1

CDR3 protein: ASSLTQGMDYGYT
J gene: TRBJ1-2
clone size: .
V gene: TRBV7-9

CDR3 protein: ASSRQSTGGSCGYT
J gene: TRBJ1-2
clone size: .
V gene: TRBV23-1

CDR3 protein: ASSQADRPYGYT
J gene: TRBJ1-2
clone size: .
V gene: TRBV4-1

CDR3 protein: ASSLSARAYEQY
J gene: TRBJ2-7
clone size: .
V gene: TRBV28

CDR3 protein: ASSIPGYTDTQY
J gene: TRBJ2-3
clone size: .
V gene: TRBV27

CDR3 protein: SSSLTGTRDYNEQF
J gene: TRBJ2-1
clone size: .
V gene: TRBV7-9

CDR3 protein: ASSPPYDEQF
J gene: TRBJ2-1
clone size: .
V gene: TRBV18

CDR3 protein: ASSPREGLAQNYEQY
J gene: TRBJ2-7
clone size: once
V gene: TRBV28

CDR3 protein: ASSPPGTGNIQY
J gene: TRBJ2-4
clone size: few
V gene: TRBV18

CDR3 protein: ASSFGPAGGPGSGELF
J gene: TRBJ2-2
clone size: .
V gene: TRBV19

CDR3 protein: ASLGSGDTEAF
J gene: TRBJ1-1
clone size: few
V gene: TRBV10-2

CDR3 protein: ASSYNRGYNQPQH
J gene: TRBJ1-5
clone size: few
V gene: TRBV28

CDR3 protein: SSSLAPGEATKNIQY
J gene: TRBJ2-4
clone size: few
V gene: TRBV7-9

CDR3 protein: ASSPGVLNYGYT
J gene: TRBJ1-2
clone size: .
V gene: TRBV4-1

CDR3 protein: ASSLGQGAKTAYEQY
J gene: TRBJ2-7
clone size: .
V gene: TRBV5-4

CDR3 protein: SVSFGLAGGADTQY
J gene: TRBJ2-3
clone size: .
V gene: TRBV29-1

CDR3 protein: ASSQSRAQEEEKLF
J gene: TRBJ1-4
clone size: .
V gene: TRBV23-1

CDR3 protein: ASRQDQPQH
J gene: TRBJ1-5
clone size: once
V gene: TRBV6-5

CDR3 protein: ASSSFNRDRSYEQY
J gene: TRBJ2-7
clone size: .
V gene: TRBV6-5

CDR3 protein: ASSSGQLAYNEQF
J gene: TRBJ2-1
clone size: .
V gene: TRBV5-1

CDR3 protein: ASRPAWGGSSYNEQF
J gene: TRBJ2-1
clone size: .
V gene: TRBV7-9

CDR3 protein: ATSRPSGSYEQY
J gene: .
clone size: .
V gene: TRBV15

CDR3 protein: ASGLVGTGLSNEQF
J gene: TRBJ2-1
clone size: .
V gene: TRBV12-5

CDR3 protein: ASSEADTPNYGYT
J gene: TRBJ1-2
clone size: .
V gene: TRBV6-1

CDR3 protein: ASSSTVAGAYEQY
J gene: TRBJ2-7
clone size: few
V gene: TRBV5-1

CDR3 protein: ASSRGQGRADTQY
J gene: TRBJ2-3
clone size: .
V gene: TRBV13

CDR3 protein: ASSGDRGLSSYEQY
J gene: TRBJ2-7
clone size: .
V gene: TRBV2

CDR3 protein: ASSDSGQGNSPLH
J gene: TRBJ1-6
clone size: .
V gene: TRBV6-4

CDR3 protein: ASTEDGAGISTDTQY
J gene: TRBJ2-3
clone size: .
V gene: TRBV7-3